The sequence of this T cell receptor (beta chain) was determined in a study of response to subunit inactivated influenza vaccine. General study findings and limits: Authors suggested each seasonal influenza vaccination recruits few new T cells.

TCRdb reprocessed the RT-PCR reads with MiXCR, giving one entry per CDR3 protein. Here the sample spans about 500,000 distinct CDR3 sequences, 16% being singletons. This clonotype has only a few counts. Antigen: not known. The sample in question was CD4+ T cells sorted from PBMCs, obtained around 25 months after vaccination. The source of this sequence is a man aged 45 to 75 who received an inactivated influenza vaccine.

CDR3 protein: CASSWRRGSGEQYF. In DNA, the CDR3 is TGCGCCAGCAGCTGGCGCAGGGGCTCGGGCGAGCAGTACTTC. This chain joins TRBV5-1 and TRBJ2-7, with a weak D call TRBD1 (6 bases). There are 14 residues in the CDR3. Germline CDR1 reads SGHRS; CDR2 reads YFSETQ. The germline V and J ends were trimmed by 3 bases and 6 bases, with 16 bases remaining between them.